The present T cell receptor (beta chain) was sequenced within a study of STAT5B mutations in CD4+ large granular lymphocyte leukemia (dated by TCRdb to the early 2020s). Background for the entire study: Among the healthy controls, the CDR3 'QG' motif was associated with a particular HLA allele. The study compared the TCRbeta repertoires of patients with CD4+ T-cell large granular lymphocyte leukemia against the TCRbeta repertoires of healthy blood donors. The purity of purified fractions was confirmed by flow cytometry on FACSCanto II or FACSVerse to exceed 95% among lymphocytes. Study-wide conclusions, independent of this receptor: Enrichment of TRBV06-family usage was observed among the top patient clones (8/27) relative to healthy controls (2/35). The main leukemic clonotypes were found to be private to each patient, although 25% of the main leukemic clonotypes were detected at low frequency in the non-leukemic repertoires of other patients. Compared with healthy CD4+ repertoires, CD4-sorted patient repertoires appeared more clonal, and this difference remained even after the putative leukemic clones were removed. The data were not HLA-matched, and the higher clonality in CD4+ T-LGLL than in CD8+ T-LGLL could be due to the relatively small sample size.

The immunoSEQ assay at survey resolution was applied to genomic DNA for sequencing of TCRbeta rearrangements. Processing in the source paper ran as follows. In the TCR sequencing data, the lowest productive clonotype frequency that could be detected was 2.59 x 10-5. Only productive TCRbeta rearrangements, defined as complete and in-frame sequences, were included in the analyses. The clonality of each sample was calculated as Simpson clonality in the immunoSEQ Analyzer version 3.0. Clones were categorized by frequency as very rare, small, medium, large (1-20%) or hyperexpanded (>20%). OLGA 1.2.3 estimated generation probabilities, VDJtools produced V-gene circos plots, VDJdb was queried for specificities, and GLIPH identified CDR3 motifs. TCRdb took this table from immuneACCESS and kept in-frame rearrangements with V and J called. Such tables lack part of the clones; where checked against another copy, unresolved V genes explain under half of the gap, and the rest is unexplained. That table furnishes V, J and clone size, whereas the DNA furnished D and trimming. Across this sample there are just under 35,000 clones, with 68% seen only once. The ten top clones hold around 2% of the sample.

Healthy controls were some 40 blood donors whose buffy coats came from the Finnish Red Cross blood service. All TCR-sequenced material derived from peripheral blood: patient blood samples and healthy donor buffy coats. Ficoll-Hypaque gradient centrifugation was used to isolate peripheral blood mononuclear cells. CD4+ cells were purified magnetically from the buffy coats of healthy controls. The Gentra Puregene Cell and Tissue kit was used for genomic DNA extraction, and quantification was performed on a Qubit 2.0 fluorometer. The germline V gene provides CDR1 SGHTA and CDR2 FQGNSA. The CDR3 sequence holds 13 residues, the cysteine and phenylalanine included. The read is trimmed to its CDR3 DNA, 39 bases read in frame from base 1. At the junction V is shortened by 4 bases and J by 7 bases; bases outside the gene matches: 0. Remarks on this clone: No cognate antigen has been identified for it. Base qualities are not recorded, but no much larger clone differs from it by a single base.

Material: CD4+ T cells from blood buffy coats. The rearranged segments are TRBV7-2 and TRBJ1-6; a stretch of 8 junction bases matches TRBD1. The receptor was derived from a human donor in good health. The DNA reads TGTGCCAGCAGCTGGACAGGGAATTCACCCCTCCACTTT. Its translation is CASSWTGNSPLHF.